This T cell receptor (beta chain) appears in the sequencing data of a study of identical twins' blood T cells. Study in general: About 50 million reads came from around twelve libraries, six alpha, six beta. Notes on the study in general: Abundant TCRbeta CDR3s overlapped more between twins than with unrelated donors. Twins reportedly had markedly more similar V usage than unrelated donors, even among out-of-frame TCRbeta clonotypes.

Trimming removed 0 bases from V and 3 bases from J, with 5 bases in between. CDR3 length: 13 amino acids. Germline values: CDR1 SGDLS, CDR2 YYNGEE. In TCRdb, the 5' RACE reads were re-called with MiXCR into one record per CDR3 protein. The data hold 300,000 to 400,000 distinct CDR3 sequences, with over 25% observed a single time. Concerning this clonotype itself: Its antigen remains unidentified.

The sequence was obtained from a woman between 18 and 50 years old in good health. Sequencing used PBMCs. This chain links TRBV9 with TRBJ2-3; no clear D gene. CDR3 loop: CASSVGITDTQYF. The CDR3, as DNA: TGTGCCAGCAGCGTAGGGATTACAGATACGCAGTATTTT.